A selection of T cell receptor beta chains follows, all from one sample in a study of T cell responses to AZD1222 COVID-19 vaccine. Assay used: immunoSEQ multiplex PCR; TCRdb lists only in-frame clones, some missing. Here the sample spans 150,000 to 200,000 clones, approximately 93% being singletons. The source material was peripheral blood, sampled on day 0 of AZD1222 vaccination. The receptor source for this set is an adult in good health. The CDR3 runs from the conserved cysteine through the conserved F or W. D genes are given only for firm matches. The size of a clone is reported for some rows only, either as once, few or many, or as a class for expanded clones.

V	D	J	size	CDR3	DNA
TRBV19	-	TRBJ1-1	-	CASSIWVRNTEAFF	TGTGCCAGTAGTATATGGGTAAGGAACACTGAAGCTTTCTTT
TRBV28	TRBD2	TRBJ2-1	-	CASRSGTSFYNEQFF	TGTGCCAGCAGGTCCGGGACTAGCTTCTACAATGAGCAGTTCTTC
TRBV7-9	-	TRBJ1-1	-	CASSFEGQDTEAFF	TGTGCCAGCAGCTTTGAGGGGCAGGACACTGAAGCTTTCTTT
TRBV2	-	TRBJ2-1	-	CASSYVKQFF	TGTGCCAGCAGTTACGTTAAGCAGTTCTTC
TRBV18	TRBD1	TRBJ2-6	-	CASIRDSLSGANVLTF	TGTGCCAGCATCCGGGACAGCCTCTCTGGGGCCAACGTCCTGACTTTC
TRBV7-9	TRBD1	TRBJ2-2	-	CASSSTGGLGTGELFF	TGTGCCAGCAGCTCGACAGGGGGCCTGGGCACCGGGGAGCTGTTTTTT
TRBV25-1	-	TRBJ1-2	-	CASSKRRADFYGYTF	TGTGCCAGCAGTAAACGACGGGCCGACTTCTATGGCTACACCTTC
TRBV11-2	TRBD1	TRBJ2-3	-	CASSFTFLGQGADTQYF	TGTGCCAGCAGCTTCACTTTCCTTGGACAGGGGGCAGATACGCAGTATTTT
TRBV7-9	-	TRBJ1-1	-	CASSLVENTEAFF	TGTGCCAGCAGCTTAGTGGAGAACACTGAAGCTTTCTTT
TRBV6-1	TRBD1	TRBJ2-7	-	CASSEGTGGNLYEQYF	TGTGCCAGCAGTGAGGGAACAGGGGGGAACCTCTACGAGCAGTACTTC
TRBV12-3/TRBV12-4	-	TRBJ1-2	-	CASSSLGYGYTF	TGTGCCAGCAGTTCCCTGGGCTATGGCTACACCTTC
TRBV5-1	-	TRBJ2-3	-	CASSLRVTGEDTQYF	TGCGCCAGCAGCCTAAGGGTAACGGGGGAGGATACGCAGTATTTT
TRBV5-1	-	TRBJ2-1	-	CASSVNDLSYNEQFF	TGCGCCAGCAGCGTCAACGACCTCTCCTACAATGAGCAGTTCTTC
TRBV3-1/TRBV3-2	TRBD2	TRBJ2-3	-	CASSQEGGSGASTDTQYF	TGTGCCAGCAGCCAAGAAGGAGGCAGCGGGGCTAGCACAGATACGCAGTATTTT
TRBV10-2	-	TRBJ2-3	-	CASALLVDTDTQYF	TGCGCCAGCGCACTACTAGTCGACACAGATACGCAGTATTTT
TRBV10-3	TRBD1	TRBJ2-7	-	CATGTGTNSNHEQYF	TGTGCCACGGGGACAGGAACGAATAGTAACCACGAGCAGTACTTC
TRBV28	-	TRBJ2-1	-	CASSFPRGVNEQFF	TGTGCCAGCAGTTTCCCCAGGGGCGTGAATGAGCAGTTCTTC
TRBV19	-	TRBJ1-2	-	CASSMLAGINYGYTF	TGTGCCAGTAGTATGCTGGCAGGGATAAACTATGGCTACACCTTC
TRBV6-5	-	TRBJ1-5	-	CAGQESGNQPQHF	TGTGCCGGGCAAGAGAGCGGGAATCAGCCCCAGCATTTT
TRBV19	-	TRBJ1-2	-	CASKSPGLGYGYTF	TGTGCCAGTAAATCGCCAGGACTGGGCTATGGCTACACCTTC
TRBV11-3	-	TRBJ2-1	-	CASSPQTGLEQFF	TGTGCCAGTAGCCCTCAGACAGGCCTTGAGCAGTTCTTC
TRBV6-5	TRBD2	TRBJ2-5	once	CASGKGTSVSQYF	TGTGCCAGCGGGAAGGGGACTAGCGTTAGTCAGTACTTC
TRBV4-2	TRBD1	TRBJ1-4	-	CASSQERTGVATNEKLFF	TGTGCCAGCAGCCAAGAAAGGACAGGGGTAGCAACTAATGAAAAACTGTTTTTT
TRBV3-1/TRBV3-2	-	TRBJ1-2	-	CASSQGIRGEGGYTF	TGTGCCAGCAGCCAAGGCATCAGGGGAGAAGGTGGCTACACCTTC
TRBV10-1	-	TRBJ1-5	-	CASSGLGVGFNQPQHF	TGCGCCAGCAGTGGGTTGGGGGTAGGGTTCAATCAGCCCCAGCATTTT